One T cell receptor (beta chain) is described in this entry. The antigen remains unidentified. V lost 8 bases and J lost 5, with 13 bases in between. The V gene's germline CDR1 is LGHNA and CDR2 YSLEER. The CDR3 consists of 13 residues. The source of the sample is a study of cytomegalovirus exposure and HLA in healthy donors. Broader study findings: When analyzed later, a missense DCLRE1C variant was found to be linked to TCR beta V- and J-gene trimming. Accurate prediction of HLA-A and HLA-B alleles (for most subjects) was reportedly achieved from TCR beta sequences. Judged likely to be a sequencing artifact was a cluster of highly shared sequence variants.

Use of 60 Vbeta and 13 Jbeta primers characterized the PCR. TCRdb's copy holds only in-frame clones and misses some; the assay was immunoSEQ multiplex PCR. The data show some 98,000 clones, with roughly 70% seen just once and 2% to 2.5% held by the top ten. The receptor's source is a man aged 45-60 years in good health and CMV-seronegative. The sequenced material came from PBMCs. V usage is TRBV4-3 and J usage is TRBJ1-5, with no clear D. The CDR3 protein is CASSSNLDQPQHF. CDR3 nucleotides: TGCGCCAGCTCGAGTAATCTCGATCAGCCCCAGCATTTT.